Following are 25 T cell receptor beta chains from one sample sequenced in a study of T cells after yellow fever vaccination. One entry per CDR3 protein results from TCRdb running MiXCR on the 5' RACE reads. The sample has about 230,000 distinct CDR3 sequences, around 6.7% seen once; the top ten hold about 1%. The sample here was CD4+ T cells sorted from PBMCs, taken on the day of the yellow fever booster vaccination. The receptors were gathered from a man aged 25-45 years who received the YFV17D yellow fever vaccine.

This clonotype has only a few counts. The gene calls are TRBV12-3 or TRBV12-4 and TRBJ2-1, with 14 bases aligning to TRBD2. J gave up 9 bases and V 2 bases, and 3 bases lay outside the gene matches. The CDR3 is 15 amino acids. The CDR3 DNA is TGTGCCAGCAGTTTAATGGGACTAGCGGGAGTTGAGCAGTTCTTC. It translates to CASSLMGLAGVEQFF.

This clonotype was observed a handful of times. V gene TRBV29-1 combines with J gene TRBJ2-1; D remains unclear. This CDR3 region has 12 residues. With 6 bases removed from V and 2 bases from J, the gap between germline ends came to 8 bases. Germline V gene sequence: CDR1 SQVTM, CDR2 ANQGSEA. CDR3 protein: CSVVPPYNEQFF. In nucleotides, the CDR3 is TGCAGCGTGGTTCCTCCCTACAATGAGCAGTTCTTC.

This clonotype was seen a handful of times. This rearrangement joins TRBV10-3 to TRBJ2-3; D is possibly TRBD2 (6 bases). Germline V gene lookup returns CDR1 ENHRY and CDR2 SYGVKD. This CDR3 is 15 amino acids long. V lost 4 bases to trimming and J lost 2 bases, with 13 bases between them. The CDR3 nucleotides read TGTGCCATCAGTGGGGGGGATACCCTCACAGATACGCAGTATTTT. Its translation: CAISGGDTLTDTQYF.

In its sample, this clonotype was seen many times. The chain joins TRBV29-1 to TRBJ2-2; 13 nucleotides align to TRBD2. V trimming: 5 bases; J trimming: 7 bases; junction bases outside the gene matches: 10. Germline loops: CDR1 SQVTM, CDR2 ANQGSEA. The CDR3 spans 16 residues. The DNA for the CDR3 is TGCAGCGTTCTGACTAGCGGGAGGATACGGGGCGGGGAGCTGTTTTTT. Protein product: CSVLTSGRIRGGELFF.

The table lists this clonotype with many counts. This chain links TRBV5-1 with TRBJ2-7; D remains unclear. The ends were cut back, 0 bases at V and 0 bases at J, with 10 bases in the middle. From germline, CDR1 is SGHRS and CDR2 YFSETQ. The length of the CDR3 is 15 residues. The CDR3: CASSLEARNSYEQYF. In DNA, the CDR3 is TGCGCCAGCAGCTTGGAAGCCAGGAACTCCTACGAGCAGTACTTC. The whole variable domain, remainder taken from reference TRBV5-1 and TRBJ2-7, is KAGVTQTPRYLIKTRGQQVTLSCSPISGHRSVSWYQQTPGQGLQFLFEYFSETQRNKGNFPGRFSGRQFSNSRSEMNVSTLELGDSALYLCASSLEARNSYEQYFGPGTRLTVT.

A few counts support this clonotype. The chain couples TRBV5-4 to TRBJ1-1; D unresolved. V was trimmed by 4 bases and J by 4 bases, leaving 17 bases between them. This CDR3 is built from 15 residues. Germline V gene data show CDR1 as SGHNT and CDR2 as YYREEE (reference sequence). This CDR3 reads CASSMGAQNPTEAFF. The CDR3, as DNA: TGTGCCAGCAGCATGGGAGCACAGAACCCCACTGAAGCTTTCTTT.

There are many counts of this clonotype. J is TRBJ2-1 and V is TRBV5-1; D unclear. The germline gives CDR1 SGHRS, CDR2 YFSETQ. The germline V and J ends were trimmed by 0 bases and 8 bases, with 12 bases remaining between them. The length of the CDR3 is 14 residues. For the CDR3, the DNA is TGCGCCAGCAGCTTGGGAACCCAGTACTATGAGCAGTTCTTC. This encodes CASSLGTQYYEQFF.

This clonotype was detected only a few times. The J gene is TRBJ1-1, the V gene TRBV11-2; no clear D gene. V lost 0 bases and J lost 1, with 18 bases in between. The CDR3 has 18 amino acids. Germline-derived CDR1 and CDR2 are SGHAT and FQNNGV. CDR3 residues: CASSLDLGKGRKNTEAFF. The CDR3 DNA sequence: TGTGCCAGCAGCTTAGATCTGGGGAAAGGGCGGAAGAACACTGAAGCTTTCTTT.

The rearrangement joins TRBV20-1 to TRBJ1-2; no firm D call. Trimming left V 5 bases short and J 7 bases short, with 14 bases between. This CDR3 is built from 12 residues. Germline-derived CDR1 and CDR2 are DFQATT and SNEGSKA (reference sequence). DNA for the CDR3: TGCAGTGCTGACCATCCTAGAGGTGGCTACACCTTC. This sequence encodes CSADHPRGGYTF.

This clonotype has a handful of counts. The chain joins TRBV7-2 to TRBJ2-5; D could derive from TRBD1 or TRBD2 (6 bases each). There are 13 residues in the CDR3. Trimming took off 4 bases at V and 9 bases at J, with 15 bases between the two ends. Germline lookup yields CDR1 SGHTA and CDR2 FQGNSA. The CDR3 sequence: CASSSGQEGAQYF. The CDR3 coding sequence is TGTGCCAGCAGCTCGGGCCAGGAGGGGGCCCAGTACTTC. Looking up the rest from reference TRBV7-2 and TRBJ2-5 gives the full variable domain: GAGVSQSPSNKVTEKGKDVELRCDPISGHTALYWYRQSLGQGLEFLIYFQGNSAPDKSGLPSDRFSAERTGGSVSTLTIQRTQQEDSAVYLCASSSGQEGAQYFGPGTRLLVL.

CDR3 amino acids: CASSLGIVPDTQYF. DNA of the CDR3: TGTGCCAGCAGCTTGGGAATAGTGCCAGATACGCAGTATTTT. The chain has TRBV5-6 and TRBJ2-3; D unclear. The CDR3 loop spans 14 amino acids. V was clipped by 0 bases and J by 4 bases, with 9 bases between them. Germline V gene sequence: CDR1 SGHDT, CDR2 YYEEEE.

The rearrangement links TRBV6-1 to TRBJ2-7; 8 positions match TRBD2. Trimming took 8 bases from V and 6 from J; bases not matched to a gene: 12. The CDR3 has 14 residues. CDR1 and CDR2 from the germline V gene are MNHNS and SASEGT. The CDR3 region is CASSPGTRVSEQYF. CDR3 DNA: TGTGCCAGCTCTCCTGGGACTAGGGTCTCCGAGCAGTACTTC.

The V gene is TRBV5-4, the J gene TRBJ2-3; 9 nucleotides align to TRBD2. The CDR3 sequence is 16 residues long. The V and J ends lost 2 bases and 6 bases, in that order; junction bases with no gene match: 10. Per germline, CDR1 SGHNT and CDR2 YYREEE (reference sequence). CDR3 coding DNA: TGTGCCAGCAGCTTCTCGGGACTAGCATCGGCCGATACGCAGTATTTT. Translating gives CASSFSGLASADTQYF.

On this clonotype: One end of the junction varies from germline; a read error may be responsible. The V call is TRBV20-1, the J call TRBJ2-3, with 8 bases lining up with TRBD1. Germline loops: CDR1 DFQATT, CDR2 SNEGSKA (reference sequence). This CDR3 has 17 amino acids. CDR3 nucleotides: TGCACTGCTAGTGCTCCAGGACAGGGATCGGGCACAGATACGCAGTATTTT. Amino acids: CTASAPGQGSGTDTQYF.

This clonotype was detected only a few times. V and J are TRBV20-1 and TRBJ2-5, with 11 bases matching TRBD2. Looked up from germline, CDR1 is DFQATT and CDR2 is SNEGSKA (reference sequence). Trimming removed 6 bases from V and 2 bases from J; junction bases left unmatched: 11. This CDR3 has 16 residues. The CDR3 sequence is CSAHQASGRTQETQYF. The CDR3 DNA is TGCAGTGCCCATCAGGCTAGCGGGAGGACTCAAGAGACCCAGTACTTC.

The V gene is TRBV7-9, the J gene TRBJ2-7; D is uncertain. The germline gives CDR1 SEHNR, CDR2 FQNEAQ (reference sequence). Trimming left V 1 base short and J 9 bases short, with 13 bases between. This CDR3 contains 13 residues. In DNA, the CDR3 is TGTGCCAGCAGCTTAGAAGCAAATAACGCGCAGTACTTC. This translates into CASSLEANNAQYF.

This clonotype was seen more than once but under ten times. In nucleotides, the CDR3 is TGTGCCAGCAGTGAGTGGGGCAGCACAGATACGCAGTATTTT. It encodes CASSEWGSTDTQYF. The genes are TRBV6-1 and TRBJ2-3; a possible D gene is TRBD1 (5 bases). V was trimmed by 3 bases and J by 0 bases, leaving 7 bases between them. Germline V gene sequence: CDR1 MNHNS, CDR2 SASEGT. This CDR3 is built from 14 residues.

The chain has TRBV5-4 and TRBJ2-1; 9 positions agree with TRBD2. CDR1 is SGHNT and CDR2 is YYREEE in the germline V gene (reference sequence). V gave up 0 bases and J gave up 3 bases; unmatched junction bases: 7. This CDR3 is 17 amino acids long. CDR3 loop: CASSLVGGAGGYNEQFF. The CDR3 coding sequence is TGTGCCAGCAGCTTGGTTGGGGGAGCGGGAGGCTACAATGAGCAGTTCTTC.

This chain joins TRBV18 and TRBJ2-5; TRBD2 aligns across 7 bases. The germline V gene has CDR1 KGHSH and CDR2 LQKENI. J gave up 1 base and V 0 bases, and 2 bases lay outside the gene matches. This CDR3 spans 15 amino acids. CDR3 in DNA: TGTGCCAGCTCACCACCCGGGACTACCCAAGAGACCCAGTACTTC. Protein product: CASSPPGTTQETQYF. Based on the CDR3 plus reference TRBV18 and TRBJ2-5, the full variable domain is NAGVMQNPRHLVRRRGQEARLRCSPMKGHSHVYWYRQLPEEGLKFMVYLQKENIIDESGMPKERFSAEFPKEGPSILRIQQVVRGDSAAYFCASSPPGTTQETQYFGPGTRLLVL.

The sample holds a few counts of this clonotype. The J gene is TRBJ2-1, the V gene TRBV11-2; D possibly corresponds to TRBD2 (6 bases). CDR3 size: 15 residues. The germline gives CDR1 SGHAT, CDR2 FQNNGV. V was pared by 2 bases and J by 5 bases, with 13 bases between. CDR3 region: CASSLMGLDNNEQFF. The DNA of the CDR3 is TGTGCCAGCAGCTTAATGGGACTCGACAACAATGAGCAGTTCTTC.

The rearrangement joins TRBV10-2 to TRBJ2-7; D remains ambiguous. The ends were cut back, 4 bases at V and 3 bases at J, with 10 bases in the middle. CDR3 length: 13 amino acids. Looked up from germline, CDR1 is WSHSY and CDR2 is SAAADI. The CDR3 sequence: CASSAGEIYEQYF. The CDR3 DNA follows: TGCGCCAGCAGTGCGGGTGAAATCTACGAGCAGTACTTC.

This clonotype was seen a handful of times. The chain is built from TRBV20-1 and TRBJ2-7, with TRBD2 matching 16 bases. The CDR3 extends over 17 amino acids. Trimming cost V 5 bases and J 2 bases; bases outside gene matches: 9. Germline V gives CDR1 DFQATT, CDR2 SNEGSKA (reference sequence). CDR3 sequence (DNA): TGCAGTGCTGACAGCTTGGGACTAGCGGGAGGGCCCTACGAGCAGTACTTC. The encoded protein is CSADSLGLAGGPYEQYF.

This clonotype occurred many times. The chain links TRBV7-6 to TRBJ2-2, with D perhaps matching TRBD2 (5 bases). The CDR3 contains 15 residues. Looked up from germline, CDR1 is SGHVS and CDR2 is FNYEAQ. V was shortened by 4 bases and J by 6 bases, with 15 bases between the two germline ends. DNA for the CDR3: TGTGCCAGCAGCTCCGAAAGTGGAGGACCCGGGGAGCTGTTTTTT. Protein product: CASSSESGGPGELFF.

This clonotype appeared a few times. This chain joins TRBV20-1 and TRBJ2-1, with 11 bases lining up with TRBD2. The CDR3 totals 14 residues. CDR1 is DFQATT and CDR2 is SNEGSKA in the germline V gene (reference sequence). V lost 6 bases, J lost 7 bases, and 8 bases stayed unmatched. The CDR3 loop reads CSAESGTSGNEQFF. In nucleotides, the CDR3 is TGCAGTGCCGAAAGTGGGACTAGCGGTAATGAGCAGTTCTTC.

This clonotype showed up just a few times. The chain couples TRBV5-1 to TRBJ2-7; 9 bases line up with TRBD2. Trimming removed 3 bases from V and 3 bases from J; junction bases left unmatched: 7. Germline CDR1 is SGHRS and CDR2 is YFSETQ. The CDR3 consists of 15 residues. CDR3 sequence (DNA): TGCGCCAGCAGCTCCTCTAGCGGGGAGGACTACGAGCAGTACTTC. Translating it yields CASSSSSGEDYEQYF.